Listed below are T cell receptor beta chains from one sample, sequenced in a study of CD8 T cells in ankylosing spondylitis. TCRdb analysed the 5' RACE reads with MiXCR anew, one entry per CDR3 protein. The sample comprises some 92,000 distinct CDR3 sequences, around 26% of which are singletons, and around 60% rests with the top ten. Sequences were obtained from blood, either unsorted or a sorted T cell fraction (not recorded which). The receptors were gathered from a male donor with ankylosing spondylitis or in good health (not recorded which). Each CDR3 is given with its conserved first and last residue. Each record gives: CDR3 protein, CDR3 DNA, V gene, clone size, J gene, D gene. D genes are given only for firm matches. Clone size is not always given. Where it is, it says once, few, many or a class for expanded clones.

CSARDLRGRAYEQYF TGCAGTGCTAGAGATCTCAGGGGACGAGCCTACGAGCAGTACTTC TRBV20-1 - TRBJ2-7 -
CATWGPGQKNYGYTF TGTGCCACCTGGGGACCGGGACAGAAAAACTATGGCTACACCTTC TRBV24-1 - TRBJ1-2 TRBD1
CSAPEGNTGELFF TGCAGTGCTCCTGAGGGGAACACCGGGGAGCTGTTTTTT TRBV20-1 - TRBJ2-2 -
CASSLNWDTEAFF TGTGCCAGCAGCTTGAACTGGGACACTGAAGCTTTCTTT TRBV5-8 few TRBJ1-1 -
CASSPQGTNTEAFF TGTGCCAGCAGCCCTCAAGGGACGAACACTGAAGCTTTCTTT TRBV7-8 few TRBJ1-1 -
CSARHGRRGADTQYF TGCAGTGCCCGCCATGGACGGCGGGGGGCAGATACGCAGTATTTT TRBV20-1 few TRBJ2-3 TRBD2
CASSPEQGSYEQYF TGTGCCAGCAGCCCCGAGCAGGGATCCTACGAGCAGTACTTC TRBV7-9 few TRBJ2-7 -
CASSPRDGLQETQYF TGTGCCAGCAGCCCGCGGGACGGTTTACAAGAGACCCAGTACTTC TRBV7-3 - TRBJ2-5 -
CSARQSMNTEAFF TGCAGTGCTCGACAGAGCATGAACACTGAAGCTTTCTTT TRBV20-1 - TRBJ1-1 -
CASRAGTANTGELFF TGTGCCAGCAGAGCGGGGACAGCGAACACCGGGGAGCTGTTTTTT TRBV27 few TRBJ2-2 -
CASSLQDWANEQFF TGCGCCAGCAGCTTACAGGACTGGGCCAATGAGCAGTTCTTC TRBV5-1 - TRBJ2-1 -
CASTLGRGQETQYF TGTGCCAGCACCTTAGGCCGGGGGCAAGAGACCCAGTACTTC TRBV21-1 - TRBJ2-5 -
CASSPPGRDTEAFF TGTGCCAGCAGCCCCCCAGGGCGGGACACTGAAGCTTTCTTT TRBV5-6 - TRBJ1-1 -
CSAVLAGGSNEQFF TGCAGTGCTGTCCTAGCGGGCGGATCTAATGAGCAGTTCTTC TRBV20-1 - TRBJ2-1 TRBD2
CASSLSAGFQPQHF TGCGCCAGCAGCTTGAGCGCAGGGTTTCAGCCCCAGCATTTT TRBV5-1 - TRBJ1-5 -
CSVGGVDGYTF TGCAGCGTTGGAGGGGTCGATGGCTACACCTTC TRBV29-1 - TRBJ1-2 -
CASSVSSGGLTGELFF TGTGCCAGCAGTGTATCCAGCGGGGGGTTAACCGGGGAGCTGTTTTTT TRBV2 - TRBJ2-2 TRBD2
CASSYSQKLFF TGTGCCAGCAGTTACTCGCAAAAACTGTTTTTT TRBV6-2/TRBV6-3 many TRBJ1-4 -
CASSSWPSGNTIYF TGTGCCAGCAGCTCCTGGCCCTCTGGAAACACCATATATTTT TRBV5-6 few TRBJ1-3 -
CASSRWGNEQFF TGTGCCAGCAGCCGTTGGGGCAATGAGCAGTTCTTC TRBV11-2 - TRBJ2-1 -
CASSLGWDTYTDTQYF TGCGCCAGCAGCTTGGGGTGGGACACCTACACAGATACGCAGTATTTT TRBV5-1 - TRBJ2-3 -
CASSSGGGGTNTEAFF TGCGCCAGCAGCTCGGGGGGAGGGGGCACGAACACTGAAGCTTTCTTT TRBV5-1 few TRBJ1-1 TRBD1
CASSENRIIYGEQFF TGTGCCAGCAGCGAGAACAGGATCATTTACGGGGAGCAGTTCTTC TRBV6-1 few TRBJ2-1 -
CASSRAQTSNTGELFF TGTGCCAGCTCACGGGCACAGACATCGAACACCGGGGAGCTGTTTTTT TRBV18 once TRBJ2-2 -
CASSFSQGQPQHF TGTGCCAGCAGCTTTAGCCAAGGCCAGCCCCAGCATTTT TRBV7-2 - TRBJ1-5 -
CSASTQFNEQFF TGCAGTGCCTCCACCCAGTTCAATGAGCAGTTCTTC TRBV20-1 - TRBJ2-1 -
CASRWALNTEAFF TGTGCCAGCAGATGGGCCTTGAACACTGAAGCTTTCTTT TRBV14 - TRBJ1-1 -
CASSPKTVRRGGYTF TGTGCCAGCAGCCCGAAGACGGTCCGGAGGGGTGGCTACACCTTC TRBV9 - TRBJ1-2 -
CATPPGLGATDTQYF TGTGCCACCCCCCCCGGGCTGGGGGCAACAGATACGCAGTATTTT TRBV12-3/TRBV12-4 many TRBJ2-3 -
CATSLGRNYGYTF TGTGCCACCAGTTTGGGTAGGAACTATGGCTACACCTTC TRBV6-5 - TRBJ1-2 -
CASSYYPGEETQYF TGTGCCAGCAGTTACTACCCAGGGGAGGAGACCCAGTACTTC TRBV6-5 few TRBJ2-5 -
CASRLYNEQFF TGTGCCAGCAGACTCTACAATGAGCAGTTCTTC TRBV14 - TRBJ2-1 -
CASSLGEIGDTQYF TGTGCCAGCAGTTTAGGGGAGATCGGTGATACGCAGTATTTT TRBV12-3/TRBV12-4 - TRBJ2-3 -
CSVGGGQGSNQPQHF TGCAGCGTTGGAGGTGGACAGGGCTCCAATCAGCCCCAGCATTTT TRBV29-1 many TRBJ1-5 TRBD1
CASSVGSSTGELFF TGCGCCAGCAGCGTAGGATCGTCCACCGGGGAGCTGTTTTTT TRBV5-1 - TRBJ2-2 -
CASSINRDTEAFF TGTGCCAGCAGCATCAACAGGGACACTGAAGCTTTCTTT TRBV7-3 - TRBJ1-1 -
CASSRTFQGTPGNQHF TGTGCCAGCAGCCGAACTTTTCAGGGGACCCCTGGTAACCAGCATTTT TRBV28 few TRBJ1-5 -
CASSPHQETQYF TGTGCCAGCAGCCCGCACCAAGAGACCCAGTACTTC TRBV7-8 - TRBJ2-5 -
CASSWGVSYNEQFF TGTGCCAGCAGCTGGGGGGTCTCCTACAATGAGCAGTTCTTC TRBV5-6 few TRBJ2-1 -
CASSRGTGFTGELFF TGTGCCAGCAGTCGCGGGACAGGGTTCACCGGGGAGCTGTTTTTT TRBV12-3/TRBV12-4 - TRBJ2-2 TRBD1
CASSLFFAIDRAQHF TGTGCCAGCAGCTTATTCTTCGCTATTGATCGAGCCCAGCATTTT TRBV7-2 - TRBJ1-5 -
CSASESSSGTDTQYF TGCAGTGCCTCAGAATCATCTAGTGGCACAGATACGCAGTATTTT TRBV20-1 - TRBJ2-3 -
CASSLGEGPTYNEQFF TGTGCCAGCAGCTTAGGGGAGGGACCCACCTACAATGAGCAGTTCTTC TRBV7-6 - TRBJ2-1 TRBD2
CASSLDSDEKLFF TGTGCCAGCAGCCTGGACTCGGATGAAAAACTGTTTTTT TRBV7-2 few TRBJ1-4 -
CATTRGEGRRTEAFF TGTGCCACAACCCGAGGGGAGGGGAGACGCACTGAAGCTTTCTTT TRBV6-2/TRBV6-3 - TRBJ1-1 -
CASSLTGTTTDTQYF TGTGCCAGCAGCCTAACAGGAACCACCACAGATACGCAGTATTTT TRBV3-1 few TRBJ2-3 -